This entry describes one TCR beta chain. Sequenced by immunoSEQ multiplex PCR; TCRdb stores in-frame clones only, minus some. Among approximately 210,000 clones listed, about 80% were seen once. This entry belongs to a study of blood T cell repertoires in COVID-19. The CDR3 has 19 amino acids. The germline CDR1 and CDR2 sequences are LGHNA and YSLEER. The trim removed 1 base at V and 3 bases at J, leaving 16 bases unmatched. The chain carries TRBV4-3 and TRBJ2-7; TRBD2 agrees at 9 bases. The sequence was collected from a woman aged 40 to 50 with active or convalescent COVID-19. Sequencing used peripheral blood. As DNA, the CDR3 is TGCGCCAGCAGCCAAGGGCCCAGCGGGGGGCCCGCGTTAGACTACGAGCAGTACTTC. Protein product: CASSQGPSGGPALDYEQYF.